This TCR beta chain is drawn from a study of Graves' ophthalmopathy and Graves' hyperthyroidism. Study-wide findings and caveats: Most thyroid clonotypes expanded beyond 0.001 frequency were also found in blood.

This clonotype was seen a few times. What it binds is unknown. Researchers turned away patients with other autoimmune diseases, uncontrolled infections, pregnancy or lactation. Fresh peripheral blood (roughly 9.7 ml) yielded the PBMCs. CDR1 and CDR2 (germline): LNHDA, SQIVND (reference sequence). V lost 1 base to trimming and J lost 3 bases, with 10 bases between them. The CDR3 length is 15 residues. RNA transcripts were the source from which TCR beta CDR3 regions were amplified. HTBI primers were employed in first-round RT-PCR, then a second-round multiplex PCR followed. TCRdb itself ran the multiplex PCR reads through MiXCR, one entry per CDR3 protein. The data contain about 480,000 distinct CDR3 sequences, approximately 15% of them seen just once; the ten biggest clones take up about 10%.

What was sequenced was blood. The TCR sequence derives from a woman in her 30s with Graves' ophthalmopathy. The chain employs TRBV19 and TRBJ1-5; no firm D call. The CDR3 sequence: CASSIGGGNNQPQHF. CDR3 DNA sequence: TGTGCCAGTAGTATAGGAGGAGGCAACAATCAGCCCCAGCATTTT.